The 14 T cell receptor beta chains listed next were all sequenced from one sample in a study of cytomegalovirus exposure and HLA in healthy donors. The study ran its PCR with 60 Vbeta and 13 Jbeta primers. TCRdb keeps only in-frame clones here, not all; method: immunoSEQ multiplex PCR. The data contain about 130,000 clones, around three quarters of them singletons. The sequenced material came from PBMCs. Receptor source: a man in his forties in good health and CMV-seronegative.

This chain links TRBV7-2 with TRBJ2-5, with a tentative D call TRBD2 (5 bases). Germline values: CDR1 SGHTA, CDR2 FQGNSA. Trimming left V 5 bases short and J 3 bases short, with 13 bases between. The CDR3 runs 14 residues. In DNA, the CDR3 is TGTGCCAGCAGCGATAGGGCTAGCAAAGAGACCCAGTACTTC. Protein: CASSDRASKETQYF.

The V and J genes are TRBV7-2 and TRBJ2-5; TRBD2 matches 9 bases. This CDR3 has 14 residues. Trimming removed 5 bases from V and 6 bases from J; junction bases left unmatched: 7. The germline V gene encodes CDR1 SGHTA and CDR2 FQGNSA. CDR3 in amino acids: CASSRGGGGKTQYF. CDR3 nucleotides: TGTGCCAGCAGCCGCGGGGGGGGCGGGAAGACCCAGTACTTC. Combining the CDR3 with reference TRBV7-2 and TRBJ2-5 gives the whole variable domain GAGVSQSPSNKVTEKGKDVELRCDPISGHTALYWYRQSLGQGLEFLIYFQGNSAPDKSGLPSDRFSAERTGGSVSTLTIQRTQQEDSAVYLCASSRGGGGKTQYFGPGTRLLVL.

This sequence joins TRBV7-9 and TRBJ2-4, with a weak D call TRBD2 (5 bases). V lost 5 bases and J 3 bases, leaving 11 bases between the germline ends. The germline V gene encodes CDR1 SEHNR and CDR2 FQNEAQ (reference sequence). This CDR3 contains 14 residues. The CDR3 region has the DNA TGTGCCAGCAGCCCCCCGGGGATCAAAAACATTCAGTACTTC. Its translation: CASSPPGIKNIQYF.

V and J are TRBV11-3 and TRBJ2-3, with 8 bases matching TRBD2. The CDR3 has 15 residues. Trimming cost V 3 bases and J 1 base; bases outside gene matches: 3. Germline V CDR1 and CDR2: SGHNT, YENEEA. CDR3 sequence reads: CASSFGTRGTDTQYF. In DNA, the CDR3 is TGTGCCAGCAGCTTCGGGACTAGAGGCACAGATACGCAGTATTTT.

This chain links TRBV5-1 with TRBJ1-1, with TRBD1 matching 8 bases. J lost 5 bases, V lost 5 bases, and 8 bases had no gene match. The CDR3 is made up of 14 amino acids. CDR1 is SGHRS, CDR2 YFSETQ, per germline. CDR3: CASSQDRASTEAFF. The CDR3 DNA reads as TGCGCCAGCAGTCAGGACAGGGCGAGTACTGAAGCTTTCTTT.

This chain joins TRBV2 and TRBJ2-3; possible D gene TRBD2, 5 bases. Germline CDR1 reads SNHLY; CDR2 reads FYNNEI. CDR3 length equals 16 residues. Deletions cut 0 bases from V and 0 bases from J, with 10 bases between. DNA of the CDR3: TGTGCCAGCAGTGAAGCGCGGGCGTCTAGCACAGATACGCAGTATTTT. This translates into CASSEARASSTDTQYF.

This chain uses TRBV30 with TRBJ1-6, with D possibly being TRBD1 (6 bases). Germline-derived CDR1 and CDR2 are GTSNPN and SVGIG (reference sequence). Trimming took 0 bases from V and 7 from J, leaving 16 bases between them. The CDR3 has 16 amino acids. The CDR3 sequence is CAWSVQGSVGNSPLHF. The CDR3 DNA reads TGTGCCTGGAGTGTACAGGGATCGGTAGGCAATTCACCCCTCCACTTT.

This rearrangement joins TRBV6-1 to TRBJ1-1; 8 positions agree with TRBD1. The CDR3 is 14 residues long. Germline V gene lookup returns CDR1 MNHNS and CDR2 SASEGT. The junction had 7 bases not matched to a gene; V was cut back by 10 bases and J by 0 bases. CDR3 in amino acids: CATKTGAVNTEAFF. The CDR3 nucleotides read TGTGCCACCAAGACAGGGGCCGTGAACACTGAAGCTTTCTTT.

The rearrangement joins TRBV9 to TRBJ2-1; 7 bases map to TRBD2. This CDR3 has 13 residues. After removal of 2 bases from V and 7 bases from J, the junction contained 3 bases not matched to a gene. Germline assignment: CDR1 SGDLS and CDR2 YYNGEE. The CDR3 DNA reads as TGTGCCAGCAGCGTCCGGCGGGAGAATGAGCAGTTCTTC. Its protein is CASSVRRENEQFF.

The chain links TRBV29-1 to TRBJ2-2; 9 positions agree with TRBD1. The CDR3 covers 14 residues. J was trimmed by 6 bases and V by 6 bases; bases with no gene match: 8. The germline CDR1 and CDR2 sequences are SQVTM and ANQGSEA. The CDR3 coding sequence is TGCAGCGTGGAACCGGGACAGGGTCCCGGGGAGCTGTTTTTT. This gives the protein CSVEPGQGPGELFF.

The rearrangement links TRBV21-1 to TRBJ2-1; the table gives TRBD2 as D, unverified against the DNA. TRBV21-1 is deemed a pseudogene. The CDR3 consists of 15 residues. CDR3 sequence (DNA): TGTGCCAGCAGAGATCGGGAGGAGGGGTACAATGAGCAGTTCTTC. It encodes CASRDREEGYNEQFF.

The CDR3 spells CASSRTSGGAFLGSYNEQFF. As DNA, the CDR3 is TGCGCCAGCAGCCGGACTAGCGGGGGGGCTTTTCTCGGATCCTACAATGAGCAGTTCTTC. The chain employs TRBV5-1 and TRBJ2-1, with TRBD2 identical over 15 bases. J lost 1 base, V lost 4 bases, and 12 bases had no gene match. The CDR3 spans 20 residues. CDR1 SGHRS and CDR2 YFSETQ come from the germline V gene.

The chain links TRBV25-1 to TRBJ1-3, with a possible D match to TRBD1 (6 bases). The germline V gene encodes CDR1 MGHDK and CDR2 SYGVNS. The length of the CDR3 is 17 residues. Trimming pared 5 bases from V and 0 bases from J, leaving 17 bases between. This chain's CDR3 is CASSRPGTTFSGNTIYF. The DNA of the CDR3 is TGTGCCAGCAGTAGGCCAGGGACAACATTCTCTGGAAACACCATATATTTT.

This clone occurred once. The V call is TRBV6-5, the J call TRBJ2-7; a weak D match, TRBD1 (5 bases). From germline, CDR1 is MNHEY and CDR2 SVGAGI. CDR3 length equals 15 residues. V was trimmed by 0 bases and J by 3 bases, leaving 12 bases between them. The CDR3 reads CASSYSGRVDYEQYF. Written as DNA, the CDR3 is TGTGCCAGCAGTTACTCGGGCAGGGTCGACTACGAGCAGTACTTC.